This T cell receptor (beta chain) derives from a study of T cell responses to AZD1222 COVID-19 vaccine. Study-wide points: Among AZD1222 vaccinees, only five to seven were seropositive at baseline. Repertoires in all cases were sampled only once the peak T cell response had passed.

Profiled with immunoSEQ multiplex PCR; TCRdb holds only in-frame clones, not every one. The data contain 15,000 to 18,000 clones, about 88% of them seen just once; the ten biggest clones take up 2.9%. About this clone itself: The antigen is not known.

The CDR3 spans 14 residues. The TCR originated in an adult who received the AZD1222 COVID-19 vaccine. The chain has TRBV21-1 and TRBJ1-2; TRBD1, the table's D call, was not compared with the DNA. TRBV21-1 is reported as a pseudogene. The sequences come from peripheral blood, collected 28 days after the second AZD1222 dose. CDR3 bases: TGTGGTTGGGGGCATATTTGGGGATCGGGTGGCTACACCTTC. Residues: CGWGHIWGSGGYTF.